These T cell receptor beta chains were read from a single sample in a study of shared clonotypes between healthy human individuals. The data were produced by immunoSEQ multiplex PCR, yet TCRdb's version contains in-frame clones alone and is incomplete. The table has some 2,100,000 clones, approximately 94% seen once. The sample was naive CD8+ T cells from PBMCs. The receptors were sampled from a man aged 18 to 35 in good health. Some clones in this sample may be carry-over from other donors' samples. Both conserved end residues are part of each CDR3. A D gene is named only where the DNA matches it firmly. Clone size appears in some rows only: once, few, many, or a class for an expanded clone.

CDR3aa	abundance	d_gene	v_gene	j_gene	len
CASSSRDIQYF	-	-	TRBV11-2	TRBJ2-4	11
CASRVTSGRPWYPDEQFF	-	TRBD2	TRBV28	TRBJ2-1	18
CASGRGQGYEQYF	-	TRBD1	TRBV7-9	TRBJ2-7	13
CASSYLIGGTEAFF	once	-	TRBV28	TRBJ1-1	14
CASSPHITITEAFF	-	-	TRBV28	TRBJ1-1	14
CASSTATSGRGDEQFF	-	TRBD2	TRBV5-1	TRBJ2-1	16
CASSYRLAGGSTDTQYF	-	TRBD2	TRBV9	TRBJ2-3	17
CASSLVHQNYGYTF	-	-	TRBV4-3	TRBJ1-2	14
CASFGTTPSNEQFF	-	TRBD2	TRBV28	TRBJ2-1	14
CASCRGDNEQFF	-	-	TRBV12-5	TRBJ2-1	12
CASSSGTMQETQYF	once	-	TRBV27	TRBJ2-5	14
CASSVGLAGVNLGEQYF	once	TRBD2	TRBV9	TRBJ2-7	17
CASSRTSRGETQYF	-	TRBD1	TRBV7-8	TRBJ2-5	14
CASSLGAGFLYGYTF	-	-	TRBV28	TRBJ1-2	15
CASSLGPGTGGAYEQYF	-	TRBD1	TRBV27	TRBJ2-7	17
CASSTRLAPKETQYF	-	TRBD2	TRBV19	TRBJ2-5	15
CASSTTSGINTQYF	-	TRBD2	TRBV5-4	TRBJ2-3	14
CASTGQDSLYEQYF	-	TRBD1	TRBV27	TRBJ2-7	14
CASSIGVRRSTDTQYF	-	-	TRBV19	TRBJ2-3	16
CASSSQGFANEKLFF	-	-	TRBV6-5	TRBJ1-4	15
CASSETGRDEQYF	-	TRBD1	TRBV25-1	TRBJ2-7	13
CAWRDPYTEAFF	-	-	TRBV30	TRBJ1-1	12
CASTGAAERTDTQYF	-	-	TRBV6-5	TRBJ2-3	15
CSVEDRLLVGQYF	-	-	TRBV29-1	TRBJ2-7	13
CASSYDVGARDEQYF	-	-	TRBV6-6	TRBJ2-7	15
CASSEANTGFAGELFF	-	-	TRBV6-1	TRBJ2-2	16
CASSRGFGTEAFF	-	-	TRBV7-9	TRBJ1-1	13
CASSESWGGYEQYF	-	TRBD2	TRBV6-1	TRBJ2-7	14
CASSVEDLSGANVLTF	-	-	TRBV9	TRBJ2-6	16
CASSFGGPYNEQFF	-	-	TRBV7-6	TRBJ2-1	14
CSVELLAASTDTQYF	-	TRBD2	TRBV29-1	TRBJ2-3	15
CSARANEKLFF	-	-	TRBV29-1	TRBJ1-4	11
CASSQVEGGEQYF	-	-	TRBV4-3	TRBJ2-7	13
CASSKGPEAPNTEAFF	-	-	TRBV19	TRBJ1-1	16
CASSTLGQGIQPQHF	-	TRBD1	TRBV7-2	TRBJ1-5	15
CASSGSWRNRGGVGYTF	-	TRBD1	TRBV9	TRBJ1-2	17
CASSSPDRGRGYTF	-	TRBD1	TRBV28	TRBJ1-2	14
CASAGIQETQYF	-	-	TRBV10-3	TRBJ2-5	12
CASSRRGSGQPQHF	-	-	TRBV19	TRBJ1-5	14
CASSLHIGRAIEQFF	-	TRBD2	TRBV11-2	TRBJ2-1	15
CASSLGSLNTEAFF	few	-	TRBV7-9	TRBJ1-1	14
CASSPGTGPMLGGDTQYF	-	TRBD1	TRBV28	TRBJ2-3	18
CASKIAYEQYF	-	-	TRBV6-1	TRBJ2-7	11
CASSYVAGAIETQYF	-	TRBD2	TRBV6-5	TRBJ2-5	15
CASKVMDGLAGELFF	-	-	TRBV27	TRBJ2-2	15
CASSQEGLAGLVSSEQYF	-	TRBD2	TRBV4-3	TRBJ2-7	18
CASSTSVTGSYEQYF	once	-	TRBV6-1	TRBJ2-7	15
CSVEGLVRASYNEQFF	-	-	TRBV29-1	TRBJ2-1	16
CATSSPREGGNQPQHF	-	-	TRBV15	TRBJ1-5	16
CASKPGLAGGDEQYF	-	TRBD2	TRBV4-3	TRBJ2-7	15
CASSLIAWAGGSDEQFF	-	TRBD2	TRBV28	TRBJ2-1	17
CASSLGGNTIYF	-	-	TRBV5-4	TRBJ1-3	12
CASSPPGGETQYF	-	-	TRBV7-9	TRBJ2-5	13
CASSLTPNYGYTF	-	-	TRBV27	TRBJ1-2	13
CASSDPRDIPLEQYF	-	-	TRBV28	TRBJ2-7	15
CATHPTGGENGYGYTF	-	TRBD1	TRBV15	TRBJ1-2	16
CATSRRDLYEQYF	-	-	TRBV15	TRBJ2-7	13